This T cell receptor beta chain was sequenced during a study of shared clonotypes between healthy human individuals. The V gene lost 2 bases and the J gene lost 6 bases, with 13 bases spanning the gap. The CDR3 sequence is 14 residues long. CDR1 and CDR2 from the germline V gene are MNHNS and SASEGT. TCRdb keeps only in-frame clones here, not all; method: immunoSEQ multiplex PCR. This repertoire shows 150,000 to 200,000 clones, 65% to 70% found once; its top ten account for more than 9%. On this clone itself: Its antigen is not identified.

Findings and limits, study-wide: Unshared clonotypes carried lower generation probabilities than those common to all four donors.

The sequence was collected from a man younger than 40 in good health. Sample: memory CD4+ T cells sorted from blood. Subset reported: CD45RA-negative fraction. The rearrangement uses TRBV6-1 and TRBJ1-2, with a weak D call TRBD1 (5 bases). The CDR3 spells CASSEQGRVDGYTF. CDR3 nucleotide sequence: TGTGCCAGCAGTGAACAGGGCAGGGTTGATGGCTACACCTTC.